Below, one T cell receptor beta chain is given with its context. Its matching antigen is unknown. Naive CD8 isolation took CD45RO-negative cells positively selected for CCR7 and excluded terminally differentiated effector memory CD45RA+ cells. Trimming removed 5 bases at V and 0 bases at J, with 11 bases between. The CDR3 extends over 15 amino acids. In germline, CDR1 is LNHDA, CDR2 SQIVND (reference sequence). This entry comes from a study of shared clonotypes between healthy human individuals. Study-level background: Two women and three men aged 18 to 49 served as donors. Study outcomes and limitations: The study found lower generation probabilities in non-shared clonotypes than in those shared by all four donors.

Genomic DNA of each subset was evenly split across several immunoSEQ plates. Authors' analysis steps: ImmunoSEQ supplied junction-only sequences lacking quality scores, so filtering was different. Profiling relied on immunoSEQ multiplex PCR, and the TCRdb table lists in-frame clones only, not all of them. V and J calls plus clone size are reproduced from that table; the DNA served to infer D and trimming. The sample contains under 850,000 clones, over 90% of which appear only once. This TCR derives from a man aged 25 to 40 in good health. The chain employs TRBV19 and TRBJ2-1; a weak D match, TRBD2 (6 bases). The sample was naive CD8+ T cells sorted from blood. For the CDR3, the DNA is TGTGCCAGTAGTCTTCTAGCGTTCTCCTACAATGAGCAGTTCTTC. Translating it yields CASSLLAFSYNEQFF.